This passage covers 16 T cell receptor beta chains from one sample sequenced in a study of blood T cells in healthy people across ages. PCR was performed a second time for about 7 to 12 cycles using a sample-barcoded 5' primer and a J-beta primer mix. TCRdb recomputed calls from the 5' RACE reads with MiXCR, one row per CDR3 protein. The sample contains around 1.5 million distinct CDR3 sequences, almost 60% of which appear only once. Material: blood. The receptor set was obtained from a young man in good health.

The chain links TRBV5-1 to TRBJ2-3; 11 bases fit TRBD2. The CDR3 consists of 16 residues. Trimming removed 0 bases from V and 5 bases from J; junction bases left unmatched: 5. Germline values: CDR1 SGHRS, CDR2 YFSETQ. CDR3 region: CASSLATSGSLDTQYF. CDR3 bases: TGCGCCAGCAGCTTGGCAACTAGCGGGAGTTTAGATACGCAGTATTTT.

This clonotype has a handful of counts. The chain has TRBV27 and TRBJ2-4, with D unclear. The CDR3 covers 14 residues. Between the trimmed V and J ends, which lost 4 bases and 4 bases, there was a span of 11 bases. Per germline, CDR1 MNHEY and CDR2 SMNVEV (reference sequence). This CDR3 reads CASSSPIRKNIQYF. CDR3 bases: TGTGCCAGCAGTTCCCCGATACGAAAAAACATTCAGTACTTC.

This clonotype was seen a few times. The chain has TRBV21-1 and TRBJ2-1; no check of the table's D call, TRBD1, against the DNA was made. TRBV21-1 constitutes a pseudogene. This CDR3 contains 15 residues. In DNA, the CDR3 is TGTGCCAGCAGCAAGGGACGCCAGCCCCTTAATGAGCAGTTCTTC. Translation: CASSKGRQPLNEQFF.

About this clonotype: The junction differs from germline at one of its ends, possibly a read error. This chain uses TRBV5-4 with TRBJ2-7, with 8 nucleotides matching TRBD1. Looked up from germline, CDR1 is SGHNT and CDR2 is YYREEE (reference sequence). This CDR3 comprises 14 residues. The CDR3 sequence is CASRETGASNEQYF. The CDR3, as DNA: TGTGCCAGCAGGGAGACAGGGGCCTCCAACGAGCAGTACTTC.

J is TRBJ1-2 and V is TRBV7-2; 7 positions agree with TRBD1. J was trimmed by 3 bases and V by 5 bases; bases with no gene match: 6. The germline V gene has CDR1 SGHTA and CDR2 FQGNSA. The CDR3 has 14 residues. The CDR3 bases are TGTGCCAGCAGCGCAACAGGGGACGACTATGGCTACACCTTC. It yields the protein CASSATGDDYGYTF.

This clonotype came up a few times. This chain links TRBV7-8 with TRBJ2-5, with D maybe TRBD1 (6 bases). This CDR3 region has 15 residues. The germline V and J ends were trimmed by 2 bases and 2 bases, with 12 bases remaining between them. Per germline, CDR1 SGHVS and CDR2 FQNEAQ. CDR3 DNA: TGTGCCAGCAGCTTAACAGGGATGGGTCAAGAGACCCAGTACTTC. Translation: CASSLTGMGQETQYF.

Only a few counts were recorded for this clonotype. The chain recombines TRBV20-1 with TRBJ2-3; 12 bases match TRBD2. The ends lost 3 bases at V and 5 bases at J; junction bases unmatched: 3. Germline loops: CDR1 DFQATT, CDR2 SNEGSKA (reference sequence). This CDR3 is built from 14 residues. CDR3 in amino acids: CSARASGREDTQYF. CDR3 sequence (DNA): TGCAGTGCTAGGGCTAGCGGGAGGGAAGATACGCAGTATTTT.

The CDR3 region has the DNA TGCAGCGCCGACTACCCGGACGGGGGAACTGAAGCTTTCTTT. Translating gives CSADYPDGGTEAFF. This rearrangement joins TRBV29-1 to TRBJ1-1, with D tentatively TRBD1 (5 bases). The V end lost 7 bases, the J end lost 5 bases, and 20 bases lay between the germline ends. The CDR3 loop spans 14 amino acids. CDR1 SQVTM and CDR2 ANQGSEA come from the germline V gene.

This clonotype was seen more than once but under ten times. The V and J genes are TRBV20-1 and TRBJ2-1; 7 bases are shared with TRBD1. The CDR3 covers 15 residues. Germline V gene lookup returns CDR1 DFQATT and CDR2 SNEGSKA (reference sequence). V shed 1 base and J 2 bases; nucleotides not matched to a gene: 5. CDR3 DNA sequence: TGCAGTGCTAGAGGGGACAGAATTCCCTACAATGAGCAGTTCTTC. It yields the protein CSARGDRIPYNEQFF.

For this clonotype: An end of the junction does not agree with germline; a read error may underlie this. As DNA, the CDR3 is TGTGCCACGAGCAGGAAGCAGGGCGAGGGATCACCCCTCCACTTT. This gives the protein CATSRKQGEGSPLHF. The chain carries TRBV15 and TRBJ1-6; TRBD1 is a possible D gene (5 bases). Germline CDR1 is LNHNV and CDR2 is YYDKDF (reference sequence). The CDR3 is 15 amino acids.

V is TRBV7-2 and J is TRBJ2-5, with a weak D call TRBD2 (5 bases). CDR1 is SGHTA, CDR2 FQGNSA, per germline. V lost 3 bases to trimming and J lost 0 bases, with 14 bases between them. The CDR3 has 16 amino acids. As DNA, the CDR3 is TGTGCCAGCAGCTTGACCCCTACTAGTTACCAAGAGACCCAGTACTTC. Amino acid sequence: CASSLTPTSYQETQYF.

The V call is TRBV7-7, the J call TRBJ2-3, with TRBD2 identical over 11 bases. CDR1 and CDR2 (germline): SSHAT, FNYEAQ (reference sequence). The V and J ends lost 4 bases and 4 bases, in that order; junction bases with no gene match: 4. CDR3 length: 15 amino acids. The CDR3 nucleotides read TGTGCCAGCAGCTCGACTAGCGGGATGGCAGATACGCAGTATTTT. Translation gives CASSSTSGMADTQYF. Full variable domain (remainder filled in from reference TRBV7-7 and TRBJ2-3): GAGVSQSPRYKVTKRGQDVTLRCDPISSHATLYWYQQALGQGPEFLTYFNYEAQPDKSGLPSDRFSAERPEGSISTLTIQRTEQRDSAMYRCASSSTSGMADTQYFGPGTRLTVL.

The chain has TRBV7-2 and TRBJ2-1; D is possibly TRBD1 (5 bases). CDR3 size: 14 residues. CDR1 and CDR2 (germline): SGHTA, FQGNSA. V shed 5 bases and J shed 6 bases, with 14 bases lying between them. For the CDR3, the DNA is TGTGCCAGCAGCGTACTATCGCAGGGCAATGAGCAGTTCTTC. Translation: CASSVLSQGNEQFF.

This clonotype was counted between two and nine times. V is TRBV6-5 and J is TRBJ1-2, with D perhaps TRBD1 (5 bases). CDR1 is MNHEY, CDR2 SVGAGI, per germline. This CDR3 has 14 residues. Trimming stripped 2 bases from V and 0 bases from J, with 7 bases between. For the CDR3, the DNA is TGTGCCAGCAGTTACGGGGGTACTAACTATGGCTACACCTTC. Residues: CASSYGGTNYGYTF.

This clonotype has only a few counts. This sequence joins TRBV29-1 and TRBJ2-1; D tentatively fits TRBD1 or TRBD2 (5 bases each). Germline V gene lookup returns CDR1 SQVTM and CDR2 ANQGSEA. This CDR3 has 13 residues. With 4 bases removed from V and 6 bases from J, the gap between germline ends came to 13 bases. CDR3 region: CSVGAGTLNEQFF. The CDR3 bases are TGCAGCGTTGGGGCAGGGACCCTCAATGAGCAGTTCTTC.

This rearrangement joins TRBV3-1 to TRBJ2-1; D is unclear. The CDR3 runs 18 residues. Per the germline V gene, CDR1 is LGHDT and CDR2 is YNNKEL (reference sequence). Trimming took 2 bases from V and 3 from J, leaving 20 bases between them. This CDR3 reads CASSQFGRSGNGYNEQFF. The CDR3 DNA reads TGTGCCAGCAGCCAATTTGGCCGGTCTGGAAATGGCTACAATGAGCAGTTCTTC.